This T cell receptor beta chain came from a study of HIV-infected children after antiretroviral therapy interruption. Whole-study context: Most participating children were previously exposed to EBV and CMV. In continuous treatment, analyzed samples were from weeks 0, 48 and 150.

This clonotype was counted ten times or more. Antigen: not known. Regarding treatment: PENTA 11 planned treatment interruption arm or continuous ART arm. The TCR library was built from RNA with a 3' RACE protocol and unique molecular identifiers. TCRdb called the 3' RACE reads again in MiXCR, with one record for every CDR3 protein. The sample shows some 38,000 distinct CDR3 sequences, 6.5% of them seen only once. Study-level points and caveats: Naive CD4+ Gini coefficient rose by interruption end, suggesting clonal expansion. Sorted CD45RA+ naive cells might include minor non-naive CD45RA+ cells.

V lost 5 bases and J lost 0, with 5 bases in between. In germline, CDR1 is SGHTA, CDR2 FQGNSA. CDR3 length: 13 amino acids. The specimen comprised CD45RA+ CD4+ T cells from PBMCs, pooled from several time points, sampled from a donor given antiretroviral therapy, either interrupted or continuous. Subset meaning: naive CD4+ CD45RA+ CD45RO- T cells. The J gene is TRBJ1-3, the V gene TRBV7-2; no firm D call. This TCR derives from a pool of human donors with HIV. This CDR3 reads CASSPSSGNTIYF. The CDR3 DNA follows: TGTGCCAGCAGCCCTTCCTCTGGAAACACCATATATTTT.